The text below deals with one T cell receptor beta chain. Its antigen is as yet unknown. Use of 60 Vbeta and 13 Jbeta primers characterized the PCR. Assay used: immunoSEQ multiplex PCR; TCRdb lists only in-frame clones, some missing. This table holds around 160,000 clones, around three quarters found once. Nominal health characterized the donors when sampled, though unrecorded immune exposures were likely. The data derive from a study of cytomegalovirus exposure and HLA in healthy donors. Study-level points and caveats: Common viral pathogens (according to a later analysis) appeared linked to several of the most significant clusters. The authors enumerated under 200 TCR beta chains as linked to cytomegalovirus. The authors later found most CMV-associated TCR beta chains appeared HLA-restricted.

Germline V lookup: CDR1 SEHNR, CDR2 FQNEAQ (reference sequence). The CDR3 totals 14 residues. V dropped 8 bases and J dropped 4; count of bases not matched to a gene: 7. The chain combines TRBV7-9 with TRBJ2-1, with 8 bases aligning to TRBD2. Sequenced input: PBMCs. The sequence was obtained from a woman aged 35 to 49 in good health and CMV-seronegative. The CDR3 sequence: CASVLAGTYNEQFF. The CDR3 DNA is TGTGCCAGCGTCCTAGCGGGCACATACAATGAGCAGTTCTTC.